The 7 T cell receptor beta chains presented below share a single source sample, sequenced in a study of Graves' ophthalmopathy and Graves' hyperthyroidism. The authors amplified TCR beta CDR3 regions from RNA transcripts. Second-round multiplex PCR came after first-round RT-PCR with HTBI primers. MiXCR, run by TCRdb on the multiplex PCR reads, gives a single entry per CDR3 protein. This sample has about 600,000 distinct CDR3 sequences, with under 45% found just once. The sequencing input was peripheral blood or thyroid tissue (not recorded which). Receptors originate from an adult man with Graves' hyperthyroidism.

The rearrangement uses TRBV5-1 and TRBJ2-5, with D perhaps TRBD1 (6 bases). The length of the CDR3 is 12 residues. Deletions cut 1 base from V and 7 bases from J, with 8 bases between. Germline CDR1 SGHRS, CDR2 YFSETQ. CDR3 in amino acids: CASSLQQGTQYF. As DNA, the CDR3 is TGCGCCAGCAGCTTGCAACAGGGGACCCAGTACTTC.

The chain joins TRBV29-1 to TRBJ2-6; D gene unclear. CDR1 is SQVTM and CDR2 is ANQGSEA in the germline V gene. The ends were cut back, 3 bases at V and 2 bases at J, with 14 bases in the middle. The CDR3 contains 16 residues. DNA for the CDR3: TGCAGCGTTGAGGGTGATATAAGTACTGGGGCCAACGTCCTGACTTTC. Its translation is CSVEGDISTGANVLTF.

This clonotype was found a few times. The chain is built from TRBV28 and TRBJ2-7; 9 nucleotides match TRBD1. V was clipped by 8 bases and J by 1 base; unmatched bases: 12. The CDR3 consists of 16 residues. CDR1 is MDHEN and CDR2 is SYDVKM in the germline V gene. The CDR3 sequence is CASSPSRTGASYEQYF. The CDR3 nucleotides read TGTGCCAGCTCCCCCTCCCGGACAGGGGCATCCTACGAGCAGTACTTC.

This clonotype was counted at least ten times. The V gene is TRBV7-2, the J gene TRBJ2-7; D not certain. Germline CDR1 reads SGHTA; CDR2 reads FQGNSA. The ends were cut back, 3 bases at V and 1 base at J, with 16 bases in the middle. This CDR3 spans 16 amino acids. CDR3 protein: CASSLIGAAHSYEQYF. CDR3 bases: TGTGCCAGCAGCTTGATTGGAGCAGCCCATTCCTACGAGCAGTACTTC.

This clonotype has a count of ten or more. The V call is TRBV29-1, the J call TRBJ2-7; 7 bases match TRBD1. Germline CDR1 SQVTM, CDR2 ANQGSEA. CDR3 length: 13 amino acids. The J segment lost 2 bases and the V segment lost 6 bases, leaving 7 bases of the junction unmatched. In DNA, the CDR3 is TGCAGCGTCCCCGGGACAGATACCTACGAGCAGTACTTC. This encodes CSVPGTDTYEQYF.

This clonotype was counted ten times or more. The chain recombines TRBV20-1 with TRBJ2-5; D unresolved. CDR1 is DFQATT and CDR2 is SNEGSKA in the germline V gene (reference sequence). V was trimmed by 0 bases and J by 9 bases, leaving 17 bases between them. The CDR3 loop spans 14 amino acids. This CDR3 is CSARERRTTLSQYF. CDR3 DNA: TGCAGTGCTAGAGAGAGGCGTACTACGTTGTCCCAGTACTTC.

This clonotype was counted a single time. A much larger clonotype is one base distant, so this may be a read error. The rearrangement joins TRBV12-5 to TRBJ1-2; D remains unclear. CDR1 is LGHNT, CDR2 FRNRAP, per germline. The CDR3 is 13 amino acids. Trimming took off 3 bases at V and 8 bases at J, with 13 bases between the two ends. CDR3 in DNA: TGTGCTAGTGGTTTAGGGCGCAGTTTAGGCTACACCTTC. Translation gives CASGLGRSLGYTF. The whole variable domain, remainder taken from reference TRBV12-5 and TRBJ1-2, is DARVTQTPRHKVTEMGQEVTMRCQPILGHNTVFWYRQTMMQGLELLAYFRNRAPLDDSGMPKDRFSAEMPDATLATLKIQPSEPRDSAVYFCASGLGRSLGYTFGSGTRLTVV.